This record covers a single TCR beta chain. This clone occurred a few times. The antigen it recognizes is unknown. One end of the junction does not line up with germline, which may come from a read error. This record belongs to a study of a mutant IDH1 vaccine in newly diagnosed glioma (TCRdb year 2021). About the investigation overall: Patients received eight vaccinations in weeks 1, 3, 5, 7, 11, 15, 19 and 23, corresponding to visits V03 through V10. Before enrollment, patients had received standard therapy of radiotherapy alone, temozolomide alone, or radiochemotherapy with temozolomide; most received the combination. Peripheral blood was collected at six visits: V03 (baseline), V05, V07, V10, V12 and V13. Vaccination started 4-6 weeks after radiotherapy alone, or was given together with temozolomide cycles in the groups whose treatment included chemotherapy. Of the 32 patients who were treated, about 60% were male and around 40% were female, and the mean age was about 40 years. For exploratory analyses, longitudinal TCRB deep sequencing was carried out in more than 20 treated patients wherever samples were available. Study-level results and caveats: It was noted by the authors that analyses of patient blood samples could not be reproduced owing to sample limitations. Availability determined which PBMC samples were chosen for TCRB deep sequencing. Immune responses induced by the vaccine were seen in 90% to 95% of patients across multiple MHC alleles. No apparent relationship was observed between pseudoprogression and alterations in the top peripheral T cell clonotypes detected by TCRB sequencing.

From the cysteine up to the phenylalanine, the CDR3 has a length of 13 residues. Just CDR3 DNA is preserved here, 39 bases in frame from base 1. The germline V gene (reference sequence) sets CDR1 to MNHNY and CDR2 to SVGAGI. The method behind the library was the immunoSEQ multiplex PCR assay. Rearranged TCR beta chain sequences were amplified using the hsTCRB Kit according to the manufacturer's protocol. An Illumina MiSeq was used to sequence the TCRB libraries. In the paper's pipeline: Demultiplexing, trimming and gene mapping were performed with the kit vendor's proprietary platform. Entries here come from immuneACCESS through TCRdb and include only in-frame sequences with V and J called. Some clones fail to appear in such tables; in the studies checked, an unresolved V gene covers under half of the shortfall, and the cause of the remainder is unknown. V and J calls and clone size are as listed in that table; D and trimming were resolved from the DNA. Within this sample are approximately 24,000 clones, with 60% to 80% of them counted one time only. The ten largest clones add up to roughly a tenth of the sample.

Reading the label with the study, this specimen's time point is: week 5, during vaccination. Each vaccine dose was 300 ug of a 20-mer mutant IDH1 peptide in Montanide, given subcutaneously with topical imiquimod. The donors had newly diagnosed IDH1-mutant astrocytomas of WHO grade 3 or 4 that showed loss of nuclear ATRX. The samples were drawn from NOA16, a multicentre, single-arm, open-label phase I trial in Germany that tested a mutant IDH1 peptide vaccine in humans for the first time. Genomic DNA for TCRB sequencing was isolated from EDTA blood with the DNeasy Blood and Tissue Kit. The receptor chain draws on TRBV6-6 and TRBJ1-5, with no confident D gene call. The clonotype was recovered from a man in his forties with glioma. Sequenced material: PBMCs, taken from a glioma patient whose treatment included an IDH1 peptide vaccine. CDR3 reads: CASSFKGNQLQHF. The sequenced DNA is TGTGCCAGCAGTTTTAAGGGAAATCAGCTCCAGCATTTT.